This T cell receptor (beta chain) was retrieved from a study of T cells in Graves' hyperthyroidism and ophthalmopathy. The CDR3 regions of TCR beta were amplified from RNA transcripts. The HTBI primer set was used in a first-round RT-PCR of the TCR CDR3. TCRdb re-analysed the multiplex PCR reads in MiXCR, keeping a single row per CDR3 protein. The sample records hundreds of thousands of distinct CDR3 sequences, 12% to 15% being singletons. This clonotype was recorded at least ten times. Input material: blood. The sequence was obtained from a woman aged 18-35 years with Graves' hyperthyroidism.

The CDR3, as DNA: TGTGCCAGCAGCTTAATAGACAGGGGGAATGAGCAGTTCTTC. Translation gives CASSLIDRGNEQFF. V usage is TRBV7-9 and J usage is TRBJ2-1; the match to TRBD1 covers 9 bases. Trimming took 2 bases from V and 7 from J; bases not matched to a gene: 3. The CDR3 covers 14 residues. The germline gives CDR1 SEHNR, CDR2 FQNEAQ (reference sequence).